This T cell receptor (beta chain) was found in a study of T cell changes during pregnancy in multiple sclerosis. Per germline, CDR1 LNHDA and CDR2 SQIVND (reference sequence). The CDR3 spans 14 residues. Losses at the gene ends were 5 bases for V and 3 bases for J; bases not matched to a gene: 6. TCRdb's table, derived via immunoSEQ multiplex PCR, lists solely in-frame clones and lacks some. Of approximately 32,000 clones listed, around 90% are singletons. This specimen was CD8+ T cells from peripheral blood mononuclear cells, taken in the first trimester of pregnancy. The chain links TRBV19 to TRBJ1-1, with 7 bases aligning to TRBD1. The clonotype originates from a female donor with multiple sclerosis, enrolled in a pregnancy study. CDR3 nucleotides: TGTGCCAGTAGTTTAATTCAGGGGGACACTGAAGCTTTCTTT. Amino acids: CASSLIQGDTEAFF.